The T cell receptor beta chain described here comes from a study of cytomegalovirus exposure and HLA in healthy donors. The study's findings and limits: What a later analysis showed was that several of the most significant clusters appeared linked to common viral pathogens.

For this clone: The antigen remains unidentified.

There are 12 residues in the CDR3. Trimming took off 6 bases at V and 10 bases at J, with 12 bases between the two ends. The germline V gene encodes CDR1 MNHEY and CDR2 SVGAGI. The PCR was carried out with 60 Vbeta primers and 13 Jbeta primers. The assay was immunoSEQ multiplex PCR, and TCRdb's table has in-frame clones only and misses some. Its listing shows roughly 41,000 clones. The clonotype was recovered from a woman in her forties in good health and CMV-seronegative. The sequenced sample was PBMCs. This sequence joins TRBV6-5 and TRBJ2-2, with a tentative D call TRBD1 (6 bases). CDR3 amino acids: CASRGTGLELFF. CDR3 coding DNA: TGTGCCAGCAGGGGCACAGGGTTGGAGCTGTTTTTT.